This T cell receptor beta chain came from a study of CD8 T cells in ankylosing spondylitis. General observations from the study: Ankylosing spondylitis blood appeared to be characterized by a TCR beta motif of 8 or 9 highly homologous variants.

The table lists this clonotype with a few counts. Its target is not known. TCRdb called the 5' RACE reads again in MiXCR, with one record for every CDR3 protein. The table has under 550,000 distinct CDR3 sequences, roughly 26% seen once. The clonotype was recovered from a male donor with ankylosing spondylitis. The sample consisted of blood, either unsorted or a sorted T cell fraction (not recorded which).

The CDR3 region is CASSFPGTSDRNEQFF. CDR3 coding DNA: TGTGCCAGCAGCTTCCCCGGGACTAGCGATAGGAATGAGCAGTTCTTC. This sequence joins TRBV3-1 and TRBJ2-1; TRBD2 matches at 10 bases. The V segment lost 5 bases and the J segment 7 bases; nucleotides outside the gene matches: 11. Germline lookup yields CDR1 LGHDT and CDR2 YNNKEL (reference sequence). This CDR3 contains 16 residues.